The sequence of this T cell receptor (beta chain) was determined in a study of blood T cell repertoires in COVID-19. About the research overall: The origin of the acute and convalescent COVID-19 samples was the United States, Italy and Spain. The cDNA or gDNA used as material had been derived from T cells, B-cell-depleted T cells, or PBMCs.

As concerns this clone: One end of the junction does not line up with germline, which may come from a read error.

As handled by the study authors: Amplification of reference gene primers was used by the study to estimate nucleated cell counts. The repertoire was sequenced with immunoSEQ multiplex PCR; TCRdb's copy has only in-frame clones and lacks some. V, J and clone size derive from that table, while D and trimming were established from the DNA sequence. The repertoire holds 130,000 or so clones, with more than 75% as singletons. The germline CDR1 and CDR2 sequences are SGHVS and FQNEAQ. This CDR3 has 13 residues. The chain recombines TRBV7-8 with TRBJ1-1; no firm D call. Specimen: peripheral blood. The sequence derives from a woman aged 45-59 years with acute or convalescent COVID-19. The CDR3 DNA reads as TGTGCCAGCAGGTTAGTGGAGGGCACTGAAGCTTTCTTT. It translates to CASRLVEGTEAFF.